The 24 T cell receptor beta chains presented below share a single source sample, sequenced in a study of blood T cell repertoires in COVID-19. The repertoire was sequenced with immunoSEQ multiplex PCR; TCRdb's copy has only in-frame clones and lacks some. This sample yields about 120,000 clones, of which 75% to 90% are seen a single time; 25% to 30% belongs to the top ten. Sequencing was carried out using peripheral blood. The origin of the receptors is a man between 65 and 85 years old with active or convalescent COVID-19.

The chain combines TRBV20-1 with TRBJ2-5; D unresolved. Germline values: CDR1 DFQATT, CDR2 SNEGSKA (reference sequence). This CDR3 has 11 amino acids. The V and J ends lost 6 bases and 5 bases respectively, with 10 bases between them. This chain's CDR3 is CSAGSWETQYF. CDR3 nucleotide sequence: TGCAGTGCCGGGTCGTGGGAGACCCAGTACTTC.

The chain couples TRBV11-2 to TRBJ2-7; TRBD2 matches 10 bases. With V trimmed by 5 bases and J by 1 base, 8 bases remained unmatched. The CDR3 runs to 16 residues. CDR1 SGHAT and CDR2 FQNNGV come from the germline V gene. CDR3 in amino acids: CASSPNLAGGSYEQYF. CDR3 DNA sequence: TGTGCCAGCAGCCCGAATTTAGCGGGGGGATCCTACGAGCAGTACTTC.

This clone has only a few counts. The V call is TRBV5-6, the J call TRBJ1-4; 8 positions match TRBD1. In germline, CDR1 is SGHDT, CDR2 YYEEEE. V lost 4 bases to trimming and J lost 10 bases; unmatched junction nucleotides: 6. The length of the CDR3 is 13 residues. For the CDR3, the DNA is TGTGCCAGCAGCGGGACAGGCGTGGGAAAACTGTTTTTT. This sequence encodes CASSGTGVGKLFF.

V usage is TRBV29-1 and J usage is TRBJ2-1; 12 positions match TRBD2. Germline V CDR1 and CDR2: SQVTM, ANQGSEA. The J segment lost 4 bases and the V segment lost 8 bases, leaving 6 bases of the junction unmatched. The CDR3 loop spans 14 amino acids. Here the CDR3 DNA reads TGCAGCCCGGCTCTAGCGGGAGGGTACAATGAGCAGTTCTTC. Its protein product is CSPALAGGYNEQFF.

This sequence joins TRBV24-1 and TRBJ2-5, with TRBD1 matching 8 bases. In germline, CDR1 is KGHDR, CDR2 SFDVKD. This CDR3 contains 15 residues. J lost 3 bases, V lost 1 base, and 3 bases had no gene match. The CDR3: CATSDLSGGKETQYF. CDR3 nucleotide sequence: TGTGCCACCAGTGATTTATCAGGGGGCAAAGAGACCCAGTACTTC.

This clone was seen more than once but under ten times. This rearrangement joins TRBV7-8 to TRBJ1-3; 7 nucleotides match TRBD1. The CDR3 consists of 18 residues. Germline-derived CDR1 and CDR2 are SGHVS and FQNEAQ. Trimming cost V 3 bases and J 0 bases; bases outside gene matches: 11. CDR3 sequence (DNA): TGTGCCAGCAGCTTCAGGCAGGGGGTCTCCTTCTCTGGAAACACCATATATTTT. It is translated as CASSFRQGVSFSGNTIYF.

V gene TRBV2 combines with J gene TRBJ1-4, with 9 bases lining up with TRBD1. The germline V gene encodes CDR1 SNHLY and CDR2 FYNNEI. The V and J ends lost 5 bases and 5 bases, in that order; junction bases with no gene match: 6. There are 15 residues in the CDR3. CDR3 nucleotides: TGTGCCAGCAGTCCTAACAGGGGGCCCAATGAAAAACTGTTTTTT. Translating it yields CASSPNRGPNEKLFF.

This chain connects TRBV7-8 to TRBJ2-7; D not resolved. Looked up from germline, CDR1 is SGHVS and CDR2 is FQNEAQ. The length of the CDR3 is 15 residues. The V gene lost 2 bases and the J gene lost 0 bases, with 11 bases spanning the gap. The CDR3 region has the DNA TGTGCCAGCAGCTTAATGGCGGCCTCCTCCTACGAGCAGTACTTC. Its translation: CASSLMAASSYEQYF.

This chain joins TRBV29-1 and TRBJ2-7; no clear D. CDR1 and CDR2 from the germline V gene are SQVTM and ANQGSEA. The CDR3 is 12 amino acids. V was clipped by 1 base and J by 0 bases, with 4 bases between them. The CDR3, as DNA: TGCAGCGTTGAAGGGGCCTCCTACGAGCAGTACTTC. This sequence encodes CSVEGASYEQYF.

The V and J genes are TRBV14 and TRBJ2-1, with D perhaps matching TRBD2 (7 bases). V lost 0 bases and J 4 bases, leaving 22 bases between the germline ends. CDR3 length equals 19 residues. CDR1 is SGHDN, CDR2 FVKESK, per germline. For the CDR3, the DNA is TGTGCCAGCAGCCAAGAACCGAGGGGGAAGACTAGCAGATACAATGAGCAGTTCTTC. This sequence encodes CASSQEPRGKTSRYNEQFF.

The chain links TRBV24-1 to TRBJ2-1; 10 bases match TRBD2. CDR1 is KGHDR, CDR2 SFDVKD, per germline. This CDR3 is 13 amino acids long. The junction had 3 bases not matched to a gene; V was cut back by 4 bases and J by 10 bases. CDR3 in amino acids: CATSDLGLAEQFF. The CDR3 DNA reads TGTGCCACCAGTGACCTGGGACTAGCGGAGCAGTTCTTC.

The V call is TRBV18, the J call TRBJ2-5, with TRBD2 as a possible D gene (5 bases). The germline CDR1 and CDR2 sequences are KGHSH and LQKENI. The CDR3 is 13 residues long. With 3 bases removed from V and 3 bases from J, the gap between germline ends came to 8 bases. This chain's CDR3 is CASSPRGEETQYF. The CDR3 DNA reads TGTGCCAGCTCACCCCGGGGAGAAGAGACCCAGTACTTC. Full variable domain (rest looked up from reference TRBV18 and TRBJ2-5): NAGVMQNPRHLVRRRGQEARLRCSPMKGHSHVYWYRQLPEEGLKFMVYLQKENIIDESGMPKERFSAEFPKEGPSILRIQQVVRGDSAAYFCASSPRGEETQYFGPGTRLLVL.

CDR3 DNA: TGTGCCAGCAGCCAAGTAGGGGGATTCTCTGGAAACACCATATATTTT. This encodes CASSQVGGFSGNTIYF. V gene TRBV3-1 (or the pseudogene TRBV3-2) combines with J gene TRBJ1-3, with a weak D call TRBD1 (6 bases). Trimming took 1 base from V and 0 from J, leaving 10 bases between them. This CDR3 comprises 16 residues. Germline-derived CDR1 and CDR2 are LGHDT and YNNKEL (reference sequence).

The chain links TRBV30 to TRBJ1-3; possibly TRBD1 for D (5 bases). The germline CDR1 and CDR2 sequences are GTSNPN and SVGIG (reference sequence). The CDR3 loop spans 15 amino acids. Trimming left V 3 bases short and J 4 bases short, with 16 bases between. For the CDR3, the DNA is TGTGCCTGGAGCCCCCCCAGGGCAGGGGGAAACACCATATATTTT. Residues: CAWSPPRAGGNTIYF.

V is TRBV5-1 and J is TRBJ1-4; tentatively, D is TRBD1 (5 bases). The V gene's germline CDR1 is SGHRS and CDR2 YFSETQ. V was pared by 1 base and J by 6 bases, with 16 bases between. CDR3 length equals 16 residues. The CDR3 DNA reads TGCGCCAGCAGCTTGCAGGGTAATAGGCTTGATGAAAAACTGTTTTTT. It translates to CASSLQGNRLDEKLFF.

As DNA, the CDR3 is TGTGCCAGTAGGCCACCACTAGCGGGAACCGGGGAGCTGTTTTTT. Protein sequence: CASRPPLAGTGELFF. V usage is TRBV19 and J usage is TRBJ2-2; 10 nucleotides align to TRBD2. The V gene end was trimmed by 6 bases and the J gene end by 5 bases; junction bases not matched to a gene: 6. This CDR3 spans 15 amino acids. Germline assignment: CDR1 LNHDA and CDR2 SQIVND (reference sequence).

The chain carries TRBV19 and TRBJ2-3, with a tentative D call TRBD2 (6 bases). Trimming shortened V by 4 bases and J by 4 bases, and 21 bases separated the two germline ends. This CDR3 region has 17 residues. Per the germline V gene, CDR1 is LNHDA and CDR2 is SQIVND (reference sequence). The CDR3 spells CASSSPLGAREADTQYF. CDR3 DNA sequence: TGTGCCAGTAGTAGCCCCCTAGGAGCGAGGGAGGCAGATACGCAGTATTTT.

The chain employs TRBV28 and TRBJ2-5, with 9 bases matching TRBD1. This CDR3 has 16 residues. The junction had 10 bases not matched to a gene; V was cut back by 3 bases and J by 5 bases. Germline values: CDR1 MDHEN, CDR2 SYDVKM. CDR3 DNA sequence: TGTGCCAGCAGTTTGGGCCCACAGGGGGCAGGGGAGACCCAGTACTTC. This gives the protein CASSLGPQGAGETQYF. Full variable domain (rest looked up from reference TRBV28 and TRBJ2-5): DVKVTQSSRYLVKRTGEKVFLECVQDMDHENMFWYRQDPGLGLRLIYFSYDVKMKEKGDIPEGYSVSREKKERFSLILESASTNQTSMYLCASSLGPQGAGETQYFGPGTRLLVL.

This sequence joins TRBV5-8 and TRBJ2-7; D perhaps matches TRBD1 (6 bases). In germline, CDR1 is SGHTS, CDR2 YDEGEE. With 0 bases removed from V and 3 bases from J, the gap between germline ends came to 13 bases. This CDR3 is 15 amino acids long. The CDR3 loop reads CASSLGQGSFYEQYF. The CDR3 region has the DNA TGTGCCAGCAGCTTGGGGCAGGGGAGTTTCTACGAGCAGTACTTC.

This clone was seen once. The chain employs TRBV5-4 and TRBJ2-3; D is uncertain. The ends were cut back, 0 bases at V and 3 bases at J, with 20 bases in the middle. CDR1 SGHNT and CDR2 YYREEE come from the germline V gene (reference sequence). The CDR3 runs to 18 residues. CDR3 sequence (DNA): TGTGCCAGCAGCTTGGTGACGGTAATGCAGGAAAGTACAGATACGCAGTATTTT. It translates to CASSLVTVMQESTDTQYF.

A single count supports this clone. The genes are TRBV27 and TRBJ1-2; perhaps TRBD1 as D (5 bases). Trimming shortened V by 3 bases and J by 8 bases, and 10 bases separated the two germline ends. CDR1 and CDR2 from the germline V gene are MNHEY and SMNVEV (reference sequence). The CDR3 length is 12 residues. CDR3 sequence: CASSFGQGGYTF. CDR3 sequence (DNA): TGTGCCAGCAGTTTCGGCCAGGGAGGCTACACCTTC.

A few counts support this clone. The chain's CDR3 is CASSFLAGGLDTQYF. The CDR3 region has the DNA TGTGCCAGCAGTTTCCTAGCGGGAGGGCTAGATACGCAGTATTTT. The rearrangement uses TRBV27 and TRBJ2-3; 12 bases fit TRBD2. The V gene end was trimmed by 3 bases and the J gene end by 5 bases; junction bases not matched to a gene: 3. CDR1 is MNHEY and CDR2 is SMNVEV in the germline V gene (reference sequence). The length of the CDR3 is 15 residues.

This chain connects TRBV18 to TRBJ2-3; no reliable D call. The V end lost 2 bases, the J end lost 3 bases, and 9 bases lay between the germline ends. The CDR3 runs 14 residues. Germline V gene lookup returns CDR1 KGHSH and CDR2 LQKENI. The CDR3 loop is CASSPTGGTDTQYF. The CDR3 bases are TGTGCCAGCTCACCAACGGGTGGAACAGATACGCAGTATTTT.

The chain has TRBV6-5 and TRBJ2-6, with TRBD2 identical over 11 bases. This CDR3 has 15 amino acids. Germline-derived CDR1 and CDR2 are MNHEY and SVGAGI. V was clipped by 10 bases and J by 0 bases; unmatched bases: 2. The CDR3 region is CANGLAGSGANVLTF. CDR3 DNA sequence: TGTGCCAACGGACTAGCGGGCTCTGGGGCCAACGTCCTGACTTTC.